This T cell receptor beta chain was profiled in a study of cytomegalovirus exposure and HLA in healthy donors. Whole-study context: According to later analysis, the same platform produced the roughly 120 validation and several hundred first-cohort repertoires. General observations from the study: In the approximately 120 validation repertoires, a later analysis found that first-cohort TCR clusters tended to co-occur. Using the classifier, cytomegalovirus status was reportedly diagnosed with high specificity and sensitivity. Altogether, about 160 TCR beta chains were recorded as cytomegalovirus-associated.

The assay was immunoSEQ multiplex PCR, and TCRdb's table has in-frame clones only and misses some. This table holds over 85,000 clones, around nine tenths found once. CDR1 and CDR2 (germline): WSHSY, SAAADI. The CDR3 has 14 residues. Between the trimmed V and J ends, which lost 7 bases and 3 bases, there was a span of 15 bases. Comments on this clone: Its cognate antigen is unknown.

This clonotype was sampled from a woman aged 18-29 years in good health and CMV-seronegative. Sample: PBMCs. The chain has TRBV10-2 and TRBJ1-2; TRBD1 might be the D (6 bases). This CDR3 reads CASIVGQGHYGYTF. In DNA form, the CDR3 reads TGCGCCAGCATTGTAGGGCAGGGGCACTATGGCTACACCTTC.